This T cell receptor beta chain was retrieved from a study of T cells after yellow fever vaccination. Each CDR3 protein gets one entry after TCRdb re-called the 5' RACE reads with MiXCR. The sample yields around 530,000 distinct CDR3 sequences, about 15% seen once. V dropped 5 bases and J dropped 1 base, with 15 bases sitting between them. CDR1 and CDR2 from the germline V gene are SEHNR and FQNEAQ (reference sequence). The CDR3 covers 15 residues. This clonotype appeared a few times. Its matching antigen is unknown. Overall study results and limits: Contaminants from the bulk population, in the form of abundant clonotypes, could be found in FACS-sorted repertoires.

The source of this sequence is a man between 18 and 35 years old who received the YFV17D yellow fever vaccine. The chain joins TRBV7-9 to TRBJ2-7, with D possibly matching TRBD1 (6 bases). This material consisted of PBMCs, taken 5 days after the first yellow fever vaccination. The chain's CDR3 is CASSHPEQGSYEQYF. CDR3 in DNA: TGTGCCAGCAGCCACCCCGAACAGGGATCCTACGAGCAGTACTTC.